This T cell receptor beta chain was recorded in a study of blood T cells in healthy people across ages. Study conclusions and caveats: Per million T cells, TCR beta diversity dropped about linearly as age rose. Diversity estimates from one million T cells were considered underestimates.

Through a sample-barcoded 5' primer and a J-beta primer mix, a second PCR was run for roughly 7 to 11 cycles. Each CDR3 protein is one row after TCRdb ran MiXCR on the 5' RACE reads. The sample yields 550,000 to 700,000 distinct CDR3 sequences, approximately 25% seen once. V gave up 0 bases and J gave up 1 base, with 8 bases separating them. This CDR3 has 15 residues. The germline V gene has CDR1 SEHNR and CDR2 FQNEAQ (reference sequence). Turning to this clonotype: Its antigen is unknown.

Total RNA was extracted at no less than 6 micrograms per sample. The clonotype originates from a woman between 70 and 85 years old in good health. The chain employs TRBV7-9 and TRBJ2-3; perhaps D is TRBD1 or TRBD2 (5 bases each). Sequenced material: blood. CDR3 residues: CASSLAGTGTDTQYF. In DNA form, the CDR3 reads TGTGCCAGCAGCTTAGCTGGGACCGGCACAGATACGCAGTATTTT.